This TCR beta chain appears in the sequencing data of a study of blood T cell repertoires in COVID-19 (dated by TCRdb to 2019 to 2021). With respect to the entire study: Samples from collaborators originated in the United States, Italy and Spain and spanned both the acute and convalescent phases of COVID-19. The prospective study material was composed of cDNA or gDNA derived from T cells, B-cell-depleted T cells, or PBMCs. Subjects who had been exposed to COVID-19, were actively infected with it, or had recovered from it provided the deeply sampled blood TCRbeta repertoires that made up the dataset. The repertoires were made available in a free public database intended to serve as a resource for research on the immune response to SARS-CoV-2. The samples were drawn from two sources: the first 160 participants of the ongoing ImmuneRACE study, and 950 to 1,500 subjects contributed by 6 global collaborators. A de-identified subject ID, COVID-19 status, age in years and sex were almost always included in the sample metadata. Where available, HLA class I and class II types were obtained from metadata supplied by the sample provider rather than from assay-based typing.

One collaborating source in Seattle enrolled patients while the patients were actively infected and followed the patients over time throughout the course of disease. Whole blood was collected in K2EDTA tubes by collaborating institutions according to the institutions' own protocols. For TCRbeta analysis, collaborator samples were shipped as frozen whole blood, as isolated PBMCs, or as DNA extracted from either sample type. TCRbeta CDR3 regions were amplified from genomic DNA by means of the immunoSEQ Assay, a bias-controlled multiplex PCR. The study's own analysis went as follows. Nucleated cell counts per sample were estimated from amplification of reference gene primers within the assay. To quantify the absolute abundance of each unique TCRbeta CDR3 rearrangement, sequence reads were collapsed and filtered. For each sample, productive Simpson clonality was calculated as the square root of Simpson's diversity index across productive rearrangements. TCRdb limited this immuneACCESS table to in-frame rearrangements with V and J called. A share of clones is missing; checked studies link under half to unresolved V genes, and the rest is unexplained. V and J calls and clone size come straight from that table; D and trimming were deduced from the DNA. Recorded for this sample are just under 350,000 clones; roughly 90% of them occurred a single time. The ten largest account for about 7.3% of the sample.

The CDR3, from cysteine to phenylalanine, totals 14 residues. This entry keeps only the CDR3 DNA: 42 bases, framed from base 1. Taken from the germline V gene, the CDR1 and CDR2 loops are LGHNA and YSLEER. Trimming takes 1 base off V and 4 bases off J; junction bases not matched to a gene: 2. Here is what the overall study found, with its caveats: The quantity of clinical and demographic metadata differed by source and by participant and was supplied without curation.

Worth noting for this clone: Its binding antigen is unknown. No much larger clone is present one base from it, and per-base qualities are unavailable. The sample has other DNA sequences that encode this CDR3 too.

The clonotype was recovered from a woman aged 70-85 years with COVID-19, enrolled during active disease. Sequenced sample: peripheral blood. The chain is assembled from TRBV4-3 and TRBJ1-2; 8 nucleotides in the junction match TRBD1. The CDR3 region has the sequence CASSQGTGSYGYTF. The nucleotide sequence is given as TGCGCCAGCAGCCAAGGGACAGGGAGCTATGGCTACACCTTC.